This is a list of T cell receptor beta chains from one sample in a study of shared T cell receptors in the human thymus. TCRdb's table, derived via immunoSEQ multiplex PCR, lists solely in-frame clones and lacks some. The data hold 55,000 to 75,000 clones, with nearly 95% observed a single time. Sequencing was carried out using thymocytes. These receptors came from a human donor. Each CDR3 is given with its conserved first and last residue. The D gene is left open where the match is weak. Size is stated for part of the rows, as once, few or many counts, or as a class when the clone is expanded.

cdr3_aa: CASSKMTDSRSNQPQHF; cdr3_nt: TGTGCCAGCAGCAAAATGACGGACAGCCGATCTAATCAGCCCCAGCATTTT; v_call: TRBV21-1; j_call: TRBJ1-5; cdr3_length: 17; clone_size: .; d_call: .
cdr3_aa: CASGLVKDRHPLNTGELFF; cdr3_nt: TGTGCTAGTGGTTTGGTAAAGGACAGACACCCCTTGAACACCGGGGAGCTGTTTTTT; v_call: TRBV12-5; j_call: TRBJ2-2; cdr3_length: 19; clone_size: .; d_call: .
cdr3_aa: CASSLALTGELFF; cdr3_nt: TGTGCCAGTAGTTTAGCCCTAACCGGGGAGCTGTTTTTT; v_call: TRBV19; j_call: TRBJ2-2; cdr3_length: 13; clone_size: .; d_call: .
cdr3_aa: CASSSFTGTASNQPQHF; cdr3_nt: TGTGCCAGCAGTTCCTTTACCGGGACAGCTAGCAATCAGCCCCAGCATTTT; v_call: TRBV28; j_call: TRBJ1-5; cdr3_length: 17; clone_size: .; d_call: TRBD1
cdr3_aa: CASSYSRRSDQPQHF; cdr3_nt: TGTGCCAGCAGTTACTCGAGGCGTTCAGATCAGCCCCAGCATTTT; v_call: TRBV6-5; j_call: TRBJ1-5; cdr3_length: 15; clone_size: .; d_call: .
cdr3_aa: CASSSRNRRGEKLFF; cdr3_nt: TGTGCCAGCAGCTCTCGGAACAGGAGAGGTGAAAAACTGTTTTTT; v_call: TRBV5-6; j_call: TRBJ1-4; cdr3_length: 15; clone_size: .; d_call: .
cdr3_aa: CASSPSFRVQGSDSYEQYF; cdr3_nt: TGTGCCAGCAGCCCCTCGTTTCGGGTGCAGGGATCCGACTCCTACGAGCAGTACTTC; v_call: TRBV9; j_call: TRBJ2-7; cdr3_length: 19; clone_size: .; d_call: .
cdr3_aa: CASSPPLRGAKNIQYF; cdr3_nt: TGCGCCAGCAGCCCCCCCCTAAGGGGGGCCAAAAACATTCAGTACTTC; v_call: TRBV5-1; j_call: TRBJ2-4; cdr3_length: 16; clone_size: .; d_call: .
cdr3_aa: CASRAGSTHTDTQYF; cdr3_nt: TGTGCCAGCAGAGCGGGATCCACGCACACAGATACGCAGTATTTT; v_call: TRBV5-4; j_call: TRBJ2-3; cdr3_length: 15; clone_size: .; d_call: TRBD2
cdr3_aa: CASSLWGKSYNSPLHF; cdr3_nt: TGTGCCAGCAGCTTATGGGGGAAGTCCTATAATTCACCCCTCCACTTT; v_call: TRBV7-9; j_call: TRBJ1-6; cdr3_length: 16; clone_size: once; d_call: .
cdr3_aa: CASSLQGLGLTNYGYTF; cdr3_nt: TGTGCCAGCAGTTTACAGGGATTGGGCTTAACTAACTATGGCTACACCTTC; v_call: TRBV27; j_call: TRBJ1-2; cdr3_length: 17; clone_size: .; d_call: .
cdr3_aa: CASLKRAGDLYGYTF; cdr3_nt: TGTGCCAGCCTCAAGAGGGCAGGGGACCTCTATGGCTACACCTTC; v_call: TRBV5-6; j_call: TRBJ1-2; cdr3_length: 15; clone_size: .; d_call: .
cdr3_aa: CASRRSGGPVSGANVLTF; cdr3_nt: TGTGCCAGCAGGAGAAGCGGGGGACCTGTCTCTGGGGCCAACGTCCTGACTTTC; v_call: TRBV2; j_call: TRBJ2-6; cdr3_length: 18; clone_size: .; d_call: TRBD2
cdr3_aa: CASSLTRVRLNTEAFF; cdr3_nt: TGTGCCAGCAGCTTAACACGGGTCAGATTGAACACTGAAGCTTTCTTT; v_call: TRBV7-3; j_call: TRBJ1-1; cdr3_length: 16; clone_size: .; d_call: .
cdr3_aa: CASSPLGQQETQYF; cdr3_nt: TGTGCCAGCAGTCCCCTTGGACAGCAAGAGACCCAGTACTTC; v_call: TRBV27; j_call: TRBJ2-5; cdr3_length: 14; clone_size: once; d_call: .
cdr3_aa: CASSYQGRVNEQFF; cdr3_nt: TGTGCCAGCAGTTACCAAGGCAGGGTAAATGAGCAGTTCTTC; v_call: TRBV6-5; j_call: TRBJ2-1; cdr3_length: 14; clone_size: .; d_call: .
cdr3_aa: CASSYTGGYTFPLHF; cdr3_nt: TGTGCCAGCAGTTATACAGGGGGTTATACATTCCCCCTCCACTTT; v_call: TRBV14; j_call: TRBJ1-6; cdr3_length: 15; clone_size: .; d_call: TRBD1
cdr3_aa: CASSPRTGQNLPYEQYF; cdr3_nt: TGTGCCAGCAGCCCTAGGACGGGACAAAACCTCCCCTACGAGCAGTACTTC; v_call: TRBV28; j_call: TRBJ2-7; cdr3_length: 17; clone_size: .; d_call: .
cdr3_aa: CASSPGARTDEQFF; cdr3_nt: TGTGCCAGCTCACCCGGGGCACGGACGGATGAGCAGTTCTTC; v_call: TRBV18; j_call: TRBJ2-1; cdr3_length: 14; clone_size: .; d_call: .
cdr3_aa: CASSLGQALPATNEKLFF; cdr3_nt: TGTGCCAGCAGCTTAGGGCAGGCACTCCCCGCAACTAATGAAAAACTGTTTTTT; v_call: TRBV13; j_call: TRBJ1-4; cdr3_length: 18; clone_size: .; d_call: .
cdr3_aa: CASSESPGHPRRGSSPLHF; cdr3_nt: TGCGCCAGCAGTGAGTCGCCGGGACACCCGAGGAGAGGGAGTTCACCCCTCCACTTT; v_call: TRBV10-1; j_call: TRBJ1-6; cdr3_length: 19; clone_size: .; d_call: .
cdr3_aa: CASSRRGTSSYNEQFF; cdr3_nt: TGTGCCAGCAGCCGGCGGGGGACAAGCTCCTACAATGAGCAGTTCTTC; v_call: TRBV5-4; j_call: TRBJ2-1; cdr3_length: 16; clone_size: .; d_call: .
cdr3_aa: CASRYGQGASPLHF; cdr3_nt: TGCGCCAGCAGATATGGACAGGGGGCTTCACCCCTCCACTTT; v_call: TRBV5-1; j_call: TRBJ1-6; cdr3_length: 14; clone_size: few; d_call: TRBD1
cdr3_aa: CATEGQPSTQETQYF; cdr3_nt: TGTGCCACCGAGGGACAGCCCTCAACCCAAGAGACCCAGTACTTC; v_call: TRBV6-6; j_call: TRBJ2-5; cdr3_length: 15; clone_size: .; d_call: TRBD1
cdr3_aa: CASSPLQEGYTF; cdr3_nt: TGTGCCAGCTCACCATTACAAGAGGGCTACACCTTC; v_call: TRBV18; j_call: TRBJ1-2; cdr3_length: 12; clone_size: .; d_call: .
cdr3_aa: CASNGLLNTEAFF; cdr3_nt: TGTGCCAGCAATGGACTGTTGAACACTGAAGCTTTCTTT; v_call: TRBV27; j_call: TRBJ1-1; cdr3_length: 13; clone_size: .; d_call: .
cdr3_aa: CASSLQGWDRADNEQFF; cdr3_nt: TGCGCCAGCAGCCTCCAAGGGTGGGACAGGGCGGACAATGAGCAGTTCTTC; v_call: TRBV5-1; j_call: TRBJ2-1; cdr3_length: 17; clone_size: .; d_call: TRBD1
cdr3_aa: CASRIRFEQYF; cdr3_nt: TGTGCCAGCAGGATCCGGTTCGAGCAGTACTTC; v_call: TRBV6-6; j_call: TRBJ2-7; cdr3_length: 11; clone_size: .; d_call: .
cdr3_aa: CASSQDRASEGEQFF; cdr3_nt: TGCGCCAGCAGCCAAGATAGGGCTAGCGAGGGTGAGCAGTTCTTC; v_call: TRBV4-1; j_call: TRBJ2-1; cdr3_length: 15; clone_size: .; d_call: .
cdr3_aa: CASSRSLQGVGSYEQYF; cdr3_nt: TGTGCCAGCTCACGATCCTTACAGGGAGTAGGTTCCTACGAGCAGTACTTC; v_call: TRBV18; j_call: TRBJ2-7; cdr3_length: 17; clone_size: .; d_call: .
cdr3_aa: CASSEKGSGGYNEQFF; cdr3_nt: TGCGCCAGCAGTGAAAAGGGGTCGGGGGGTTACAATGAGCAGTTCTTC; v_call: TRBV10-2; j_call: TRBJ2-1; cdr3_length: 16; clone_size: .; d_call: TRBD2
cdr3_aa: CASGLVLGGQPYNEQFF; cdr3_nt: TGTGCTAGTGGTTTGGTACTGGGCGGACAACCCTACAATGAGCAGTTCTTC; v_call: TRBV12-5; j_call: TRBJ2-1; cdr3_length: 17; clone_size: .; d_call: .
cdr3_aa: CASSLVGYEQYF; cdr3_nt: TGTGCCAGCAGCTTGGTTGGCTACGAGCAGTACTTC; v_call: TRBV5-4; j_call: TRBJ2-7; cdr3_length: 12; clone_size: .; d_call: .
cdr3_aa: CASSFLGGESPLHF; cdr3_nt: TGTGCCAGCAGTTTCCTAGGGGGTGAATCACCCCTCCACTTT; v_call: TRBV6-1; j_call: TRBJ1-6; cdr3_length: 14; clone_size: .; d_call: .
cdr3_aa: CASSGGQITEAFF; cdr3_nt: TGTGCCAGTTCGGGGGGACAGATCACTGAAGCTTTCTTT; v_call: TRBV7-2; j_call: TRBJ1-1; cdr3_length: 13; clone_size: .; d_call: TRBD1
cdr3_aa: CASSVGSAGGNSPLHF; cdr3_nt: TGTGCCAGCAGCGTAGGCTCGGCAGGGGGAAATTCACCCCTCCACTTT; v_call: TRBV9; j_call: TRBJ1-6; cdr3_length: 16; clone_size: .; d_call: TRBD1
cdr3_aa: CASSSDGVGQPQHF; cdr3_nt: TGTGCCAGCTCCTCGGACGGGGTGGGGCAGCCCCAGCATTTT; v_call: TRBV18; j_call: TRBJ1-5; cdr3_length: 14; clone_size: .; d_call: .
cdr3_aa: CASGPDTTNEKLFF; cdr3_nt: TGCGCCAGCGGGCCAGATACAACTAATGAAAAACTGTTTTTT; v_call: TRBV4-3; j_call: TRBJ1-4; cdr3_length: 14; clone_size: once; d_call: .
cdr3_aa: CASSSPDTQYF; cdr3_nt: TGTGCCAGCAGCTCGCCAGATACGCAGTATTTT; v_call: TRBV5-6; j_call: TRBJ2-3; cdr3_length: 11; clone_size: .; d_call: .
cdr3_aa: CASSETQGAGETQYF; cdr3_nt: TGTGCCAGCAGTGAAACACAGGGGGCAGGGGAGACCCAGTACTTC; v_call: TRBV6-1; j_call: TRBJ2-5; cdr3_length: 15; clone_size: few; d_call: TRBD1
cdr3_aa: CASSLTGGQGSTEAFF; cdr3_nt: TGTGCCAGCAGCTTAACGGGAGGACAGGGGTCGACTGAAGCTTTCTTT; v_call: TRBV7-3; j_call: TRBJ1-1; cdr3_length: 16; clone_size: .; d_call: TRBD1
cdr3_aa: CASGLGTGTGGASGNTIYF; cdr3_nt: TGTGCTAGTGGTTTGGGTACCGGGACAGGGGGCGCAAGTGGAAACACCATATATTTT; v_call: TRBV12-5; j_call: TRBJ1-3; cdr3_length: 19; clone_size: .; d_call: TRBD1